What follows describes a single T cell receptor (beta chain). The sample comes from a study of blood T cell repertoires in COVID-19. Study overall: Sites in the United States, Italy and Spain provided acute and convalescent COVID-19 samples.

In the original processing: Estimates of nucleated cell counts were drawn from the amplification of reference gene primers. Only in-frame clones appear in the TCRdb table, and some are missing; sequencing was by immunoSEQ multiplex PCR. The D gene and trimming were derived from the DNA, and the V and J assignments and clone size from that table. The sample carries 45,000 to 50,000 clones, about 90% recorded once. CDR1 and CDR2 (germline): SGHTA, FQGNSA. V lost 1 base to trimming and J lost 5 bases; unmatched junction nucleotides: 5. The CDR3 runs 15 residues. This receptor was identified in a human donor in a cohort sampled during active COVID-19. The sample comprised peripheral blood. The rearrangement joins TRBV7-2 to TRBJ1-1; 9 bases are a match to TRBD1. This CDR3 reads CASSLGGTGRTEAFF. Here the CDR3 DNA reads TGTGCCAGCAGCTTAGGGGGGACAGGGCGTACTGAAGCTTTCTTT.